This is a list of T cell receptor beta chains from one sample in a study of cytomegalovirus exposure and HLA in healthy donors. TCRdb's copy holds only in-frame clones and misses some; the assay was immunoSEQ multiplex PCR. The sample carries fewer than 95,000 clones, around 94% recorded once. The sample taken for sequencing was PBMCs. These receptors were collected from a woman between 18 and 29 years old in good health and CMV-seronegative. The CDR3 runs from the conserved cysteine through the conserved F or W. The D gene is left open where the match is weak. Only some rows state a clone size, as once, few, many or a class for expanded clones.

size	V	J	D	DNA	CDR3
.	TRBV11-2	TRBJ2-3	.	TGTGCCAGCAGCTTTTTATCGGGATCAGATACGCAGTATTTT	CASSFLSGSDTQYF
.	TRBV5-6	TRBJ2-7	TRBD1	TGTGCCAGCAGCTTCGGGACAGGGGGCTCGGGGGAGCAGTACTTC	CASSFGTGGSGEQYF
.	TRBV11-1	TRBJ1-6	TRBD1	TGTGCCTCGGCTTCGTCAGGGGGGATTTCACCCCTCCACTTT	CASASSGGISPLHF
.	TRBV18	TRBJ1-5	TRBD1	TGTGCCAGCTCACCACGGTCCTTGGGACAGGGGGGCTTCGGCAATCAGCCCCAGCATTTT	CASSPRSLGQGGFGNQPQHF
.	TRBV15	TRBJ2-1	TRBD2	TGTGCCACCAGCGGCGGGACTAGCGGACACAATGAGCAGTTCTTC	CATSGGTSGHNEQFF
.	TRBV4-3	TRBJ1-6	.	TGCGCCAGCAGCCCCGAGGAGGGATGGAATTCACCCCTCCACTTT	CASSPEEGWNSPLHF
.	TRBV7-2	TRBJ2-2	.	TGTGCCAGCAGCTTGGGGCTAAACACCGGGGAGCTGTTTTTT	CASSLGLNTGELFF
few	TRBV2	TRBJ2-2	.	TGTGCCAGCAGTGAGCTAGCATCCCAACCCGGGGAGCTGTTTTTT	CASSELASQPGELFF
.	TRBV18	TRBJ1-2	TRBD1	TGTGCCAGCTCACCACGACAGGGTGACGGCTATGGCTACACCTTC	CASSPRQGDGYGYTF
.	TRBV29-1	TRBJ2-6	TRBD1	TGCAGCGTTGGGGACAGGGACTCTGGGGCCAACGTCCTGACTTTC	CSVGDRDSGANVLTF
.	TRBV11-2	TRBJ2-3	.	TGTGCCAGCAGCCCATTTATCCGAGCCGGGGTCACAGATACGCAGTATTTT	CASSPFIRAGVTDTQYF
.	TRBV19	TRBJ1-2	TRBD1	TGTGCCAGTAGTATAAACAGGGGGGGCTCTGGCTACACCTTC	CASSINRGGSGYTF
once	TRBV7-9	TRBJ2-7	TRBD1	TGTGCCAGCAGCCACACCAGGCCGGGACAGGGTTCTTCCGAGCAGTACTTC	CASSHTRPGQGSSEQYF
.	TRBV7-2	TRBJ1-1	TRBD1	TGTGCCAGCAGCTTATCAACACAGGGGGCCACTGAAGCTTTCTTT	CASSLSTQGATEAFF
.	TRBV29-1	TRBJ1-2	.	TGCAGCGTTCCCCCCGAAGCAGGGATTGGCTACACCTTC	CSVPPEAGIGYTF
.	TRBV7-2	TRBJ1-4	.	TGTGCCAGCACCAGGAGAGGGGGGGATGAAAAACTGTTTTTT	CASTRRGGDEKLFF
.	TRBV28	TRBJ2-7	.	TGTGCCAGCAGTCCCGGAGGGCCTAAGTCCTACGAGCAGTACTTC	CASSPGGPKSYEQYF
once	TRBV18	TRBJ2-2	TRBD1	TGTGCCAGCTCACCCGACAGGGGGAACACCGGGGAGCTGTTTTTT	CASSPDRGNTGELFF
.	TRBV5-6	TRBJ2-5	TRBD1	TGTGCCAGCAGCTTGGTAAGGACAGGGGGTCAAGAGACCCAGTACTTC	CASSLVRTGGQETQYF
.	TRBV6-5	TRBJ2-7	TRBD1	TGTGCCAGCAAGAGGGGGCAGGTCTCCTACGAGCAGTACTTC	CASKRGQVSYEQYF
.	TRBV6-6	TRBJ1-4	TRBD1	TGTGCCAGCAGTTACTACGGACAGGGGGTGCGTGAAAAACTGTTTTTT	CASSYYGQGVREKLFF
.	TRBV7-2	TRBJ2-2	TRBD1	TGTGCCAGCAGCTCCGGGACAGGGAACACCGGGGAGCTGTTTTTT	CASSSGTGNTGELFF
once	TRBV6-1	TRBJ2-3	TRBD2	TGTGCCAGCAGTCAAGATCTAGCGGGGCTGCAAGATACGCAGTATTTT	CASSQDLAGLQDTQYF
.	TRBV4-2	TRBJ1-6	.	TGTGCCAGCAGCCAGGAGGAGGGTGTTGGTTCACCCCTCCACTTT	CASSQEEGVGSPLHF
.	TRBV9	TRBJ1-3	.	TGTGCCAGCAGCGTAGCGGGTCGGGGCTCTGGAAACACCATATATTTT	CASSVAGRGSGNTIYF
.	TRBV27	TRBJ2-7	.	TGTGCCAGCAGTTTATTCTGGGGCTATGTATACGAGCAGTACTTC	CASSLFWGYVYEQYF
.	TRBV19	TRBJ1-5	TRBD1	TGTGCCAGTAGTATGGGACAGGGGGTTTTAGAGCCCCAGCATTTT	CASSMGQGVLEPQHF
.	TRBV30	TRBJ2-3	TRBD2	TGTGCCTGGAGTTTGCCGGGGGGTTTGCGTACGCAGTATTTT	CAWSLPGGLRTQYF
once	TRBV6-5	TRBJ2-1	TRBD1	TGTGCCAGCAGCATAACAGGGGGCTCCTACAATGAGCAGTTCTTC	CASSITGGSYNEQFF
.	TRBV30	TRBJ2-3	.	TGTGCCTGGAGTGTCAAGGACCACAGGCGATACACAGATACGCAGTATTTT	CAWSVKDHRRYTDTQYF
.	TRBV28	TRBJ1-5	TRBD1	TGTGCCAGCAGTCCCGACAGGGGAGGCGGTGGTTATAGCAATCAGCCCCAGCATTTT	CASSPDRGGGGYSNQPQHF
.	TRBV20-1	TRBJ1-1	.	TGCAGTGCTAGGGACCGGGGTGAAGCTTTCTTT	CSARDRGEAFF
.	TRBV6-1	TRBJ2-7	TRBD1	TGTGCCAGCAGCCGGGACAGGGATTACGAGCAGTACTTC	CASSRDRDYEQYF
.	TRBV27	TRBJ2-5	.	TGTGCCAGCAGTTTCCTGCCAGGTGGAAAAGAGACCCAGTACTTC	CASSFLPGGKETQYF
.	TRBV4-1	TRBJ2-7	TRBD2	TGCGCCAGCAGCCAAGAAGAACGGGGGGGCCTTTACGAGCAGTACTTC	CASSQEERGGLYEQYF
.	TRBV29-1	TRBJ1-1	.	TGCAGCGCAAGGCACGATCAGGGCAGGAGTGAAGCTTTCTTT	CSARHDQGRSEAFF
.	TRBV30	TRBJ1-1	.	TGTGCCTGGAGTGACGGGTACACGAACACTGAAGCTTTCTTT	CAWSDGYTNTEAFF
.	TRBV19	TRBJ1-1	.	TGTGCCAGTAGACCAGGGGTGACCACTGAAGCTTTCTTT	CASRPGVTTEAFF
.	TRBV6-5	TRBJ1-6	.	TGTGCCAGCAGTTCCAGGGGTAATTCACCCCTCCACTTT	CASSSRGNSPLHF
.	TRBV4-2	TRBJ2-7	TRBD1	TGTGCCAGCAGCCAAGATGTTGGGACAGGGACCTACGAGCAGTACTTC	CASSQDVGTGTYEQYF
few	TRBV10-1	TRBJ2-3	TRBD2	TGCGCCAGCAGTGAGCGGGGGGGCACAGATACGCAGTATTTT	CASSERGGTDTQYF
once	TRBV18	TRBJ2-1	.	TGTGCCAGCTCAGGCGGATACAATGAGCAGTTCTTC	CASSGGYNEQFF